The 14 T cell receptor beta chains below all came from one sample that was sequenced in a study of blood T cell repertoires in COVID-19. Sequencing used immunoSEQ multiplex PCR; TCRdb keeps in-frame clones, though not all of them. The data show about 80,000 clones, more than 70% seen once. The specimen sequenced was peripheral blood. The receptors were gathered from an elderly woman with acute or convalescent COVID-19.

The CDR3 region is CASSYGGRLLYGYTF. The DNA of the CDR3 is TGTGCCAGCAGTTACGGGGGCCGTCTCCTCTATGGCTACACCTTC. This chain links TRBV6-2 or TRBV6-3 with TRBJ1-2; TRBD1 might be the D (6 bases). The germline V gene encodes CDR1 MNHEY and CDR2 SVGEGT. The CDR3 extends over 15 amino acids. V was pared by 2 bases and J by 4 bases, with 14 bases between.

Here the CDR3 reads CASMTGGRYNEQFF. The CDR3 coding sequence is TGCGCCAGCATGACAGGGGGCAGGTACAATGAGCAGTTCTTC. This rearrangement joins TRBV5-1 to TRBJ2-1; 10 bases map to TRBD1. The V segment lost 6 bases and the J segment 4 bases; nucleotides outside the gene matches: 4. Germline CDR1 and CDR2: SGHRS and YFSETQ. This CDR3 region has 14 residues.

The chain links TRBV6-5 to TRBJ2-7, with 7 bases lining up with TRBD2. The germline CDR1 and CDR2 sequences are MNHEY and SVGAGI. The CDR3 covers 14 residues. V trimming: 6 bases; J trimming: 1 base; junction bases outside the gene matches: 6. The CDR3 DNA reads TGTGCCAGCAGCCGCGGGGAGGGGTCCTACGAGCAGTACTTC. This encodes CASSRGEGSYEQYF.

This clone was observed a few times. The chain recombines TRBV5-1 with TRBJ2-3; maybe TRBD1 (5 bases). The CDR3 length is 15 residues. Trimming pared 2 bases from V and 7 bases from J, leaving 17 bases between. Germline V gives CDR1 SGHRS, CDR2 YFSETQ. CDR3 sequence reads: CASSFGQGPLNTQYF. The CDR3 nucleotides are TGCGCCAGCAGCTTCGGACAAGGGCCCCTGAATACGCAGTATTTT.

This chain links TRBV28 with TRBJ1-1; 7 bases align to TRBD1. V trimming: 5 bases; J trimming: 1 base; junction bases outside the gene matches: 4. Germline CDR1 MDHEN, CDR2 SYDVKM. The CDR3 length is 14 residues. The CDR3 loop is CASSRDSRNTEAFF. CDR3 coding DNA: TGTGCCAGCAGTCGGGACAGCAGGAACACTGAAGCTTTCTTT.

The CDR3 bases are TGTGCCAGCAGCCAGGGGGTGGGGACAGGGGTTCGAGCTTTCTTT. It codes for CASSQGVGTGVRAFF. The rearrangement joins TRBV14 to TRBJ1-1; 10 nucleotides line up with TRBD1. Trimming removed 3 bases from V and 10 bases from J; junction bases left unmatched: 11. Looked up from germline, CDR1 is SGHDN and CDR2 is FVKESK. There are 15 residues in the CDR3.

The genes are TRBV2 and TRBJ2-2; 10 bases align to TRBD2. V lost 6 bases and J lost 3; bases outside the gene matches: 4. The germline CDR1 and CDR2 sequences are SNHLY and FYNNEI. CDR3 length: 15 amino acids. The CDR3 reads CASRPAGGYTGELFF. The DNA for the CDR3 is TGTGCCAGCAGACCAGCGGGAGGGTACACCGGGGAGCTGTTTTTT.

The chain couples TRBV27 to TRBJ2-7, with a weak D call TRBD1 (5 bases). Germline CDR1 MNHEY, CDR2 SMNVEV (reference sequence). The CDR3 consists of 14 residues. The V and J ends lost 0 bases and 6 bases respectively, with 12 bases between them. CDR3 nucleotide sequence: TGTGCCAGCAGTTTATCGAAGGGCAGGGCCGAGCAGTACTTC. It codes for CASSLSKGRAEQYF.

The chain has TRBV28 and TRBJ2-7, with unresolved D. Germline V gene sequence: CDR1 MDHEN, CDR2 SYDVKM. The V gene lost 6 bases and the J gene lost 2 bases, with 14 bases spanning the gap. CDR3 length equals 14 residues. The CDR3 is CASRPPGFTYEQYF. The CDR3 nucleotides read TGTGCCAGCAGACCCCCAGGCTTTACCTACGAGCAGTACTTC. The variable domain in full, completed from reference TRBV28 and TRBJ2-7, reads DVKVTQSSRYLVKRTGEKVFLECVQDMDHENMFWYRQDPGLGLRLIYFSYDVKMKEKGDIPEGYSVSREKKERFSLILESASTNQTSMYLCASRPPGFTYEQYFGPGTRLTVT.

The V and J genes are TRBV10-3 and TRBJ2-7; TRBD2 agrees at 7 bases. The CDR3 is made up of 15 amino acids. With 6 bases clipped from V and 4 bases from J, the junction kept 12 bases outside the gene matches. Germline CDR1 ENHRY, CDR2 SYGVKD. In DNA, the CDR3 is TGTGCCATCAGCGACGTGGGGGGGGGAGCTTACGAGCAGTACTTC. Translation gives CAISDVGGGAYEQYF.

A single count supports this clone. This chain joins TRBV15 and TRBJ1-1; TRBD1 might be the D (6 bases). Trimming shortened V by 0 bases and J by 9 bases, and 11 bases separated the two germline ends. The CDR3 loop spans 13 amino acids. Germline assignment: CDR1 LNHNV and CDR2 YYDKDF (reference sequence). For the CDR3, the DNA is TGTGCCACCAGCAGAGATCCGGGGGGCCAAGCTTTCTTT. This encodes CATSRDPGGQAFF.

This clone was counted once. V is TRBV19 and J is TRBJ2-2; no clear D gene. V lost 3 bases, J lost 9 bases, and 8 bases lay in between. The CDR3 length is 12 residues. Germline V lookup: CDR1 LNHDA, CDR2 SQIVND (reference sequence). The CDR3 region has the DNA TGTGCCAGTAGTATCTCGGGTCGGGAGCTGTTTTTT. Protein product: CASSISGRELFF.

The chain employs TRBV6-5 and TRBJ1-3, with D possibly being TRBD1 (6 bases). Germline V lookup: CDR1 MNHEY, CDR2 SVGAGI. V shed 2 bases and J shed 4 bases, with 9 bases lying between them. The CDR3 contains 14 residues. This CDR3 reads CASSYGGDGNTIYF. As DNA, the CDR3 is TGTGCCAGCAGTTACGGGGGCGACGGAAACACCATATATTTT.

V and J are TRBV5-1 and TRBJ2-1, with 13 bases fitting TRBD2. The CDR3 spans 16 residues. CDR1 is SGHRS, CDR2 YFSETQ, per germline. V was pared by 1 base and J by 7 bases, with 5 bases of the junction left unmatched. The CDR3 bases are TGCGCCAGCAGCTTGTCGGGGACTAGCGGGATTAATGAGCAGTTCTTC. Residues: CASSLSGTSGINEQFF.